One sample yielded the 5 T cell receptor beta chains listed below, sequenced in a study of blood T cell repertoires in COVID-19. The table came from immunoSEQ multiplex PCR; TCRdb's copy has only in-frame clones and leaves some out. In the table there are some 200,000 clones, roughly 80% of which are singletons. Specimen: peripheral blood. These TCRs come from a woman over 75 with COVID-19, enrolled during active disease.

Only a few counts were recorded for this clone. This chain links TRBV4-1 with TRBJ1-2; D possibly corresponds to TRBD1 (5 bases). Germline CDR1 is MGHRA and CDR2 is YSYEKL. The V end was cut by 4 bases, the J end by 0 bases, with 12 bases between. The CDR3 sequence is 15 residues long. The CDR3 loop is CASSPVRGANYGYTF. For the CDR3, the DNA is TGCGCCAGCAGCCCAGTTCGGGGGGCTAACTATGGCTACACCTTC.

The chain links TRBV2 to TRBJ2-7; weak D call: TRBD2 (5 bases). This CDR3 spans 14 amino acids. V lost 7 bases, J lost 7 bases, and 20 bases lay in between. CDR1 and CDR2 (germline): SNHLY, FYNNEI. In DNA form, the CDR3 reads TGTGCCAGCACGCCCGTAGAGGGAAAGATGGAGCAGTACTTC. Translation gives CASTPVEGKMEQYF.

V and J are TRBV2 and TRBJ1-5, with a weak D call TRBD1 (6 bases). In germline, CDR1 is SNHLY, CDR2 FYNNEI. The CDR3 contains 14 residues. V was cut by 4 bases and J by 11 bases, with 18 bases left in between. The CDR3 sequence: CASSATAGVLSQHF. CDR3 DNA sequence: TGTGCCAGCAGTGCTACGGCAGGGGTTCTGTCCCAGCATTTT.

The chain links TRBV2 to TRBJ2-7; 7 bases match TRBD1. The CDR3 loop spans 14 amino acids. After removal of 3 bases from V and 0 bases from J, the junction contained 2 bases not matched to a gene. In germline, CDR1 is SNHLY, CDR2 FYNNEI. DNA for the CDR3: TGTGCCAGCAGTGACCAGGGGGTCTCCTACGAGCAGTACTTC. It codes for CASSDQGVSYEQYF.

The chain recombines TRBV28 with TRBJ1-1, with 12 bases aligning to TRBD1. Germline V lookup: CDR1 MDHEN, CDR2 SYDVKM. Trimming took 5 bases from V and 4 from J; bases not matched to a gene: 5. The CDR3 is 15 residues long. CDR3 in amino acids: CASSLGTGGTTEAFF. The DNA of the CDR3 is TGTGCCAGCAGTCTCGGGACAGGGGGCACCACTGAAGCTTTCTTT.